These T cell receptor beta chains were read from a single sample in a study of shared clonotypes between healthy human individuals. Profiled with immunoSEQ multiplex PCR; TCRdb holds only in-frame clones, not every one. The data hold more than 2 million clones, with roughly 95% observed a single time. The material sequenced was naive CD8+ T cells sorted from blood. The receptors here all came from a man younger than 35 in good health. CDR3s include the opening cysteine and the closing phenylalanine or tryptophan. Each record gives: J gene, D gene, clone size, V gene, CDR3 DNA, CDR3 protein. The D gene is left open where the match is weak. Clone size is not always given. Where it is, it says once, few, many or a class for expanded clones.

J gene: TRBJ2-7; D gene: NA; clone size: NA; V gene: TRBV25-1; CDR3 DNA: TGTGCCAGCAGCCCCTTATCTACGGGGGGCCACGAGCAGTACTTC; CDR3 protein: CASSPLSTGGHEQYF
J gene: TRBJ2-7; D gene: NA; clone size: once; V gene: TRBV2; CDR3 DNA: TGTGCCAACCTTGGGGGGAGCCGCACCTACGAGCAGTACTTC; CDR3 protein: CANLGGSRTYEQYF
J gene: TRBJ1-2; D gene: NA; clone size: NA; V gene: TRBV4-2; CDR3 DNA: TGTGCCAGCAGCCTCCAGCCCCTTTTCGATTCAATATATGGCTACACCTTC; CDR3 protein: CASSLQPLFDSIYGYTF
J gene: TRBJ2-3; D gene: TRBD2; clone size: NA; V gene: TRBV6-1; CDR3 DNA: TGTGCCAGCAGTGTCCTAGCGGGGGGGGTAGATACGCAGTATTTT; CDR3 protein: CASSVLAGGVDTQYF
J gene: TRBJ2-1; D gene: TRBD2; clone size: NA; V gene: TRBV12-5; CDR3 DNA: TGTGCTAGTGGTTTGATTGCCCCAGGACTAGCGGGGCCGAATGAGCAGTTCTTC; CDR3 protein: CASGLIAPGLAGPNEQFF
J gene: TRBJ2-7; D gene: NA; clone size: NA; V gene: TRBV19; CDR3 DNA: TGTGCCAGTAGGACCCGGGACGGAGCATACTACGAGCAGTACTTC; CDR3 protein: CASRTRDGAYYEQYF
J gene: TRBJ2-3; D gene: TRBD2; clone size: NA; V gene: TRBV5-1; CDR3 DNA: TGCGCCAGCAGCCGGACTGTGCGGGAGGTCACAGATACGCAGTATTTT; CDR3 protein: CASSRTVREVTDTQYF
J gene: TRBJ2-7; D gene: NA; clone size: NA; V gene: TRBV18; CDR3 DNA: TGTGCCAGCTCACCACTGTCCGCCGCTTGGTACGAGCAGTACTTC; CDR3 protein: CASSPLSAAWYEQYF
J gene: TRBJ2-3; D gene: TRBD2; clone size: NA; V gene: TRBV29-1; CDR3 DNA: TGCAGCGTAGACGGACTAGCAACAGATACGCAGTATTTT; CDR3 protein: CSVDGLATDTQYF
J gene: TRBJ1-6; D gene: NA; clone size: NA; V gene: TRBV19; CDR3 DNA: TGTGCCAGTATGGGGGGGACAAGGGGAAAGGATTCACCCCTCCACTTT; CDR3 protein: CASMGGTRGKDSPLHF
J gene: TRBJ1-4; D gene: TRBD1; clone size: NA; V gene: TRBV7-9; CDR3 DNA: TGTGCCAGCAGCGCCCGGGACAGGGAGAGTGAAAAACTGTTTTTT; CDR3 protein: CASSARDRESEKLFF
J gene: TRBJ2-7; D gene: NA; clone size: NA; V gene: TRBV4-1; CDR3 DNA: TGCGCCAGCTCTCCAGAGATAATGGGCGACGAGCAGTACTTC; CDR3 protein: CASSPEIMGDEQYF
J gene: TRBJ2-1; D gene: TRBD2; clone size: NA; V gene: TRBV9; CDR3 DNA: TGTGCCAGCAGCGTGGGCGGGAGGGCCTACAATGAGCAGTTCTTC; CDR3 protein: CASSVGGRAYNEQFF
J gene: TRBJ1-2; D gene: NA; clone size: NA; V gene: TRBV9; CDR3 DNA: TGTGCCAGCAGCGCTGACTTCGCTGGCCTCTATGGCTACACCTTC; CDR3 protein: CASSADFAGLYGYTF
J gene: TRBJ2-3; D gene: TRBD2; clone size: NA; V gene: TRBV5-1; CDR3 DNA: TGCGCCAGCAGCGCTAGCGGGACGTACGTCACAGATACGCAGTATTTT; CDR3 protein: CASSASGTYVTDTQYF
J gene: TRBJ1-1; D gene: TRBD1; clone size: NA; V gene: TRBV11-2; CDR3 DNA: TGTGCCAGCAGCTTGCAGGGGGCTGCTTTCTTT; CDR3 protein: CASSLQGAAFF
J gene: TRBJ2-1; D gene: TRBD2; clone size: once; V gene: TRBV28; CDR3 DNA: TGTGCCAGCAACCCTTTGCGGGGGGCTGCCTACAATGAGCAGTTCTTC; CDR3 protein: CASNPLRGAAYNEQFF
J gene: TRBJ1-2; D gene: NA; clone size: once; V gene: TRBV28; CDR3 DNA: TGTGCCAGCAGTTTGGGGCAGGGAGACACTTTAAGCTACACCTTC; CDR3 protein: CASSLGQGDTLSYTF
J gene: TRBJ1-6; D gene: NA; clone size: NA; V gene: TRBV7-9; CDR3 DNA: TGTGCCAGCAGTAATGCCAACAGCCGGGGTCATAATTCACCCCTCCACTTT; CDR3 protein: CASSNANSRGHNSPLHF
J gene: TRBJ2-3; D gene: NA; clone size: NA; V gene: TRBV27; CDR3 DNA: TGTGCCAGCAGTTCCGTTTGGGGGCCAACAGATACGCAGTATTTT; CDR3 protein: CASSSVWGPTDTQYF
J gene: TRBJ1-5; D gene: TRBD1; clone size: NA; V gene: TRBV6-6; CDR3 DNA: TGTGCCAGCACAGACAGGGTCAATCAGCCCCAGCATTTT; CDR3 protein: CASTDRVNQPQHF
J gene: TRBJ2-1; D gene: TRBD2; clone size: NA; V gene: TRBV10-2; CDR3 DNA: TGCGCCAGCAGTCTAAATAGCGGGGACCGCTCCTACAATGAGCAGTTCTTC; CDR3 protein: CASSLNSGDRSYNEQFF
J gene: TRBJ2-7; D gene: TRBD2; clone size: NA; V gene: TRBV4-2; CDR3 DNA: TGTGCCAGCAGCCAAGAATGGTTAGCGGGAGGTTCCTACGAGCAGTACTTC; CDR3 protein: CASSQEWLAGGSYEQYF
J gene: TRBJ2-3; D gene: NA; clone size: NA; V gene: TRBV19; CDR3 DNA: TGTGCCAGTAGTACGGGGGGCACAGATACGCAGTATTTT; CDR3 protein: CASSTGGTDTQYF
J gene: TRBJ2-7; D gene: TRBD1; clone size: NA; V gene: TRBV9; CDR3 DNA: TGTGCCAGCAGCGGGACAGGTGACTACGAGCAGTACTTC; CDR3 protein: CASSGTGDYEQYF
J gene: TRBJ1-1; D gene: TRBD1; clone size: NA; V gene: TRBV5-1; CDR3 DNA: TGCGCCAGCAGCCCGGGACAGGGTGCTGAAGCTTTCTTT; CDR3 protein: CASSPGQGAEAFF
J gene: TRBJ2-2; D gene: TRBD2; clone size: NA; V gene: TRBV27; CDR3 DNA: TGTGCCAGCAGTCCGATCACTAGCGGGGGCATAACGAACACCGGGGAGCTGTTTTTT; CDR3 protein: CASSPITSGGITNTGELFF
J gene: TRBJ2-7; D gene: NA; clone size: NA; V gene: TRBV4-1; CDR3 DNA: TGCGCCAGCAGCCAAGATAGAAACTACGAGCAGTACTTC; CDR3 protein: CASSQDRNYEQYF
J gene: TRBJ2-1; D gene: TRBD2; clone size: NA; V gene: TRBV2; CDR3 DNA: TGTGCCAGCAGCCAAACCGGACTAGCGGGAGGGCATAACGATGAGCAGTTCTTC; CDR3 protein: CASSQTGLAGGHNDEQFF
J gene: TRBJ2-1; D gene: NA; clone size: NA; V gene: TRBV7-9; CDR3 DNA: TGTGCCAGCAGCCCGGAGAGGGTCGAGCAGTTCTTC; CDR3 protein: CASSPERVEQFF
J gene: TRBJ1-1; D gene: NA; clone size: NA; V gene: TRBV30; CDR3 DNA: TGTGCCTGGACCCACCGGGGGGGGGATGAAGCTTTCTTT; CDR3 protein: CAWTHRGGDEAFF
J gene: TRBJ2-7; D gene: NA; clone size: NA; V gene: TRBV5-1; CDR3 DNA: TGCGCCAGCAGCTCGGAGACCTCCTACGAGCAGTACTTC; CDR3 protein: CASSSETSYEQYF
J gene: TRBJ2-7; D gene: NA; clone size: NA; V gene: TRBV4-1; CDR3 DNA: TGCGCCAGCAGCCAAGTGTTTAAGGACGGGCAGTACTTC; CDR3 protein: CASSQVFKDGQYF
J gene: TRBJ1-5; D gene: NA; clone size: few; V gene: TRBV30; CDR3 DNA: TGTGCCTGGGCGGGGGTCATGGGTCAGCCCCAGCATTTT; CDR3 protein: CAWAGVMGQPQHF
J gene: TRBJ2-3; D gene: NA; clone size: NA; V gene: TRBV27; CDR3 DNA: TGTGCCAGCAGTCCTTCCCCCCCCTTGCGGGACACTTTCACAGATACGCAGTATTTT; CDR3 protein: CASSPSPPLRDTFTDTQYF
J gene: TRBJ2-2; D gene: NA; clone size: NA; V gene: TRBV10-3; CDR3 DNA: TGTGCCATCAGTGATATTTCCGGGAGTGGGACCGGGGAGCTGTTTTTT; CDR3 protein: CAISDISGSGTGELFF
J gene: TRBJ2-3; D gene: TRBD1; clone size: NA; V gene: TRBV5-1; CDR3 DNA: TGCGCCAGCAGCCCCGGACAGGGAACAGATACGCAGTATTTT; CDR3 protein: CASSPGQGTDTQYF
J gene: TRBJ1-1; D gene: NA; clone size: NA; V gene: TRBV30; CDR3 DNA: TGTGCCTGGAGTGTACAGGATACTGAAGCTTTCTTT; CDR3 protein: CAWSVQDTEAFF
J gene: TRBJ2-4; D gene: NA; clone size: NA; V gene: TRBV7-6; CDR3 DNA: TGTGCCAGCAGCTCCTTAGCGGAAAACATTCAGTACTTC; CDR3 protein: CASSSLAENIQYF
J gene: TRBJ1-3; D gene: NA; clone size: once; V gene: TRBV4-3; CDR3 DNA: TGCGCCAGCAGCCAAGGGACCGGGCACGGAAACACCATATATTTT; CDR3 protein: CASSQGTGHGNTIYF
J gene: TRBJ2-3; D gene: NA; clone size: few; V gene: TRBV30; CDR3 DNA: TGTGCCTGGAGTGTAGGTCCAGATACGCAGTATTTT; CDR3 protein: CAWSVGPDTQYF
J gene: TRBJ2-7; D gene: NA; clone size: once; V gene: TRBV4-1; CDR3 DNA: TGCGCCAGCAGCCAAGGCTGGGAGCAGTACTTC; CDR3 protein: CASSQGWEQYF
J gene: TRBJ2-7; D gene: TRBD2; clone size: NA; V gene: TRBV28; CDR3 DNA: TGTGCCAGCAGTTACAGCGGGGGGGACTACGAGCAGTACTTC; CDR3 protein: CASSYSGGDYEQYF
J gene: TRBJ2-5; D gene: NA; clone size: once; V gene: TRBV27; CDR3 DNA: TGTGCCAGCAGTTTAATGAGGGACAAGCAAGAGACCCAGTACTTC; CDR3 protein: CASSLMRDKQETQYF
J gene: TRBJ2-7; D gene: TRBD1; clone size: NA; V gene: TRBV2; CDR3 DNA: TGTGCCAGTTCGACGACAGGGGTTGACGAGCAGTACTTC; CDR3 protein: CASSTTGVDEQYF
J gene: TRBJ2-3; D gene: TRBD2; clone size: NA; V gene: TRBV7-6; CDR3 DNA: TGTGCCAGTATGGGACTAGCGGGAGTTTTCCCCGAGGATACGCAGTATTTT; CDR3 protein: CASMGLAGVFPEDTQYF
J gene: TRBJ2-7; D gene: TRBD1; clone size: NA; V gene: TRBV9; CDR3 DNA: TGTGCCAGCGGCGGGACAGGGATCTCCGAGCAGTACTTC; CDR3 protein: CASGGTGISEQYF
J gene: TRBJ1-1; D gene: TRBD1; clone size: NA; V gene: TRBV28; CDR3 DNA: TGTGCCAGCAGGGACAGGGACAACACTGAAGCTTTCTTT; CDR3 protein: CASRDRDNTEAFF
J gene: TRBJ2-1; D gene: NA; clone size: once; V gene: TRBV7-8; CDR3 DNA: TGTGCCAGCAGCTTAGCAGGCGGGAATGAGCAGTTCTTC; CDR3 protein: CASSLAGGNEQFF
J gene: TRBJ2-7; D gene: NA; clone size: NA; V gene: TRBV5-4; CDR3 DNA: TGTGCCAGCAGCTTGGGAGACTCGAGCTACGAGCAGTACTTC; CDR3 protein: CASSLGDSSYEQYF
J gene: TRBJ2-7; D gene: NA; clone size: NA; V gene: TRBV6-5; CDR3 DNA: TGTGCCAGCAGTTACTCGACAGGACCTACCTCCTACGAGCAGTACTTC; CDR3 protein: CASSYSTGPTSYEQYF
J gene: TRBJ1-1; D gene: NA; clone size: NA; V gene: TRBV7-9; CDR3 DNA: TGTGCCAGCAGCTTGCAGAATATTGTTCCAGTTAACACTGAAGCTTTCTTT; CDR3 protein: CASSLQNIVPVNTEAFF
J gene: TRBJ1-1; D gene: NA; clone size: NA; V gene: TRBV6-5; CDR3 DNA: TGTGCCAGCAGTACATACGGGAGCACTGAAGCTTTCTTT; CDR3 protein: CASSTYGSTEAFF
J gene: TRBJ2-7; D gene: NA; clone size: NA; V gene: TRBV7-2; CDR3 DNA: TGTGCCAGCAGCTCCCCTCTTCGGGACTACGAGCAGTACTTC; CDR3 protein: CASSSPLRDYEQYF
J gene: TRBJ2-7; D gene: TRBD2; clone size: NA; V gene: TRBV5-4; CDR3 DNA: TGTGCCAGCAGCTCCCCGGGGGGTTCCGGCTACGAGCAGTACTTC; CDR3 protein: CASSSPGGSGYEQYF
J gene: TRBJ2-3; D gene: NA; clone size: NA; V gene: TRBV27; CDR3 DNA: TGTGCCAGCAGTCCCCGGAGGGGCCTCACAGATACGCAGTATTTT; CDR3 protein: CASSPRRGLTDTQYF